The sequence of this TCR beta chain was determined in a study of shared clonotypes between healthy human individuals. Study information: Researchers assigned three CD4 naive, three CD4 memory, two CD8 naive and one CD8 memory plate to each donor. Study observations and caveats: Only blood samples were collected, and tissue repertoires likely differ. Clonotypes shared by all four donors outscored non-shared clonotypes in generation probability. Incomplete sequencing of sorted subsets was indicated by rarefaction despite large depth.

About this clone itself: Its antigen is undetermined.

The germline V and J ends were trimmed by 0 bases and 10 bases, with 20 bases remaining between them. Germline CDR1 and CDR2: SGDLS and YYNGEE. The CDR3 loop spans 17 amino acids. Libraries were prepared by immunoSEQ multiplex PCR; TCRdb keeps only in-frame clonotypes and omits some of them. The sample lists about 1 million clones; about 75% were seen once. This receptor was taken from a man aged 18-30 years in good health. The rearrangement links TRBV9 to TRBJ1-6; tentatively, D is TRBD1 (6 bases). Sample: memory CD4+ T cells sorted from blood. Subset given: CD45RA-negative fraction. The CDR3 bases are TGTGCCAGCAGCGTAGGTGCAGGGGAGTCCCTTAACTCACCCCTCCACTTT. As protein: CASSVGAGESLNSPLHF. Based on the CDR3 plus reference TRBV9 and TRBJ1-6, the full variable domain is DSGVTQTPKHLITATGQRVTLRCSPRSGDLSVYWYQQSLDQGLQFLIQYYNGEERAKGNILERFSAQQFPDLHSELNLSSLELGDSALYFCASSVGAGESLNSPLHFGNGTRLTVT.